There are a few counts of the clone carrying this TCR beta chain. An end of the junction does not agree with germline; a read error may underlie this. This CDR3 comprises 14 residues. CDR1 is MNHEY and CDR2 is SMNVEV in the germline V gene (reference sequence). These data belong to a study of identical twins. TCRdb reanalysed the 5' RACE reads using MiXCR and keeps one entry per CDR3 protein. The table has approximately 1.8 million distinct CDR3 sequences, about 32% seen once; the top ten hold about 0.25%. The rearrangement joins TRBV27 to TRBJ1-4, with TRBD1 as a possible D gene (6 bases). The sample taken for sequencing was cord blood. The receptor comes from a newborn girl in good health. The CDR3 loop is CASGFERGREKLFF. The CDR3 nucleotides read TGTGCCAGCGGTTTTGAACGGGGGCGTGAAAAACTGTTTTTT.